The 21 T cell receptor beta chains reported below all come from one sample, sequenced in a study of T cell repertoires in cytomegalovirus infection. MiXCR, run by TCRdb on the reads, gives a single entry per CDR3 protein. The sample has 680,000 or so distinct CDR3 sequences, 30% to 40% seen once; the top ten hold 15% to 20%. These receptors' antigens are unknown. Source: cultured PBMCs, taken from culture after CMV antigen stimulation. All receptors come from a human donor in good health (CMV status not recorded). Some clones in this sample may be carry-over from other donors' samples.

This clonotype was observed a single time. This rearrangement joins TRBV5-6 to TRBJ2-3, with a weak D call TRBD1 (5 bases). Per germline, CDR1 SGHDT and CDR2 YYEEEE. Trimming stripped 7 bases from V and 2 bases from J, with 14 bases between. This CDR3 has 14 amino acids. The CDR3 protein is CASWLGAFTDTQYF. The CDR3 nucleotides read TGTGCCAGCTGGCTAGGGGCTTTCACAGATACGCAGTATTTT.

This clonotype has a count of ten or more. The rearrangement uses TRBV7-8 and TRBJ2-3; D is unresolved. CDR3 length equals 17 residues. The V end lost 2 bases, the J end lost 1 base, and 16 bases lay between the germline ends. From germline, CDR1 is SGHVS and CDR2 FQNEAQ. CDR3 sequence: CASSLWHRVRGTDTQYF. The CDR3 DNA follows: TGTGCCAGCAGCTTATGGCACAGAGTCCGGGGCACAGATACGCAGTATTTT.

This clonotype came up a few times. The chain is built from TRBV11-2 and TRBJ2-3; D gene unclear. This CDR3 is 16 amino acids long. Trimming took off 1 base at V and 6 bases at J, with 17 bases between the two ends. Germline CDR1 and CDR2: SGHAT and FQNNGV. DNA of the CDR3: TGTGCCAGCAGCTTAGCTGGACGGGTCCTTCTCGATACGCAGTATTTT. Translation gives CASSLAGRVLLDTQYF. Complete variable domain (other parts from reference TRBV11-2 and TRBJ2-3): EAGVAQSPRYKIIEKRQSVAFWCNPISGHATLYWYQQILGQGPKLLIQFQNNGVVDDSQLPKDRFSAERLKGVDSTLKIQPAKLEDSAVYLCASSLAGRVLLDTQYFGPGTRLTVL.

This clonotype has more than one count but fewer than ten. The CDR3: CAARRGVSTDTQYF. The CDR3 nucleotides are TGTGCCGCAAGGAGGGGGGTGAGCACAGATACGCAGTATTTT. V usage is TRBV7-2 and J usage is TRBJ2-3; D is possibly TRBD1 or TRBD2 (6 bases each). The CDR3 runs to 14 residues. V dropped 11 bases and J dropped 0 bases, with 15 bases sitting between them. The germline CDR1 and CDR2 sequences are SGHTA and FQGNSA.

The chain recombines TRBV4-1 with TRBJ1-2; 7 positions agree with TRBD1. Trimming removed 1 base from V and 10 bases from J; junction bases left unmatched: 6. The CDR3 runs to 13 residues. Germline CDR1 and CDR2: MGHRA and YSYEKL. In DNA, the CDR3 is TGCGCCAGCAGCCAAGCCGCGACAGGGCCCTACACCTTC. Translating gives CASSQAATGPYTF.

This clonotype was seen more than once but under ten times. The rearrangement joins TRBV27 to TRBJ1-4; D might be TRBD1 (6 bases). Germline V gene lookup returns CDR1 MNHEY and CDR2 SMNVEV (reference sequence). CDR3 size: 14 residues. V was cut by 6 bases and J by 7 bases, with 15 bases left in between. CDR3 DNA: TGTGCCAGCAGAGCTTTAGGGGGAGGTGAAAAACTGTTTTTT. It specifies CASRALGGGEKLFF.

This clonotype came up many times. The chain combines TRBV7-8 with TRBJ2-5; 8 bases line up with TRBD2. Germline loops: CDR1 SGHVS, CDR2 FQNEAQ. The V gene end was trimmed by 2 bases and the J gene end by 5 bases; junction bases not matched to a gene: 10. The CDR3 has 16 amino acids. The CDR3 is CASSLSSGGPRETQYF. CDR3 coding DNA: TGTGCCAGCAGCTTATCGAGCGGGGGCCCTAGGGAGACCCAGTACTTC.

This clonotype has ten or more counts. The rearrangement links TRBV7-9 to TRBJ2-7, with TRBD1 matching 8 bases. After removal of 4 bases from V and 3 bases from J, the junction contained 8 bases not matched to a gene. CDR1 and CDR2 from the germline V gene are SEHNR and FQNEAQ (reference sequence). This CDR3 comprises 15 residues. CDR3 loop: CASSYGQGGHYEQYF. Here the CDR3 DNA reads TGTGCCAGCAGCTACGGACAGGGCGGCCACTACGAGCAGTACTTC.

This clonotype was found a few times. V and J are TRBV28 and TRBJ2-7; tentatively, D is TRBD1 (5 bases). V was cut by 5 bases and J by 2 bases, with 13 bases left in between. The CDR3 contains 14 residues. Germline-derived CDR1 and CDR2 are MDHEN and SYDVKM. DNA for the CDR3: TGTGCCAGCAGTGGGGCGACATCGGCCTACGAGCAGTACTTC. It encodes CASSGATSAYEQYF.

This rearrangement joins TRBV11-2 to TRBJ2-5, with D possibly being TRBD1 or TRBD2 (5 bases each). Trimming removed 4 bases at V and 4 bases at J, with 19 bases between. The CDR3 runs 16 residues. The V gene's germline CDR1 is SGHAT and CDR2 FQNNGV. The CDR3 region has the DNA TGTGCCAGCAGCTGGACGGGATCCAAGGGGTCAGAGACCCAGTACTTC. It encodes CASSWTGSKGSETQYF.

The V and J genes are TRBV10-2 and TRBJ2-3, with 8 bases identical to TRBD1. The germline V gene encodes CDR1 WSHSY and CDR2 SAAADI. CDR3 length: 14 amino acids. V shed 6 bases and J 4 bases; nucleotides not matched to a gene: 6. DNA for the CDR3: TGCGCCAGCAGGAGGGACAGGCCTTCAGATACGCAGTATTTT. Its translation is CASRRDRPSDTQYF.

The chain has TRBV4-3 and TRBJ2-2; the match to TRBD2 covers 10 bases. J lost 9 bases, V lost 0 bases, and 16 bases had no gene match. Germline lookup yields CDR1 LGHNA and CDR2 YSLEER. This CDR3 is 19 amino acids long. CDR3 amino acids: CASSQDLIGGASGSRELFF. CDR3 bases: TGCGCCAGCAGCCAAGATCTAATAGGGGGTGCTAGCGGGAGCCGGGAGCTGTTTTTT.

The CDR3 spells CATRFGGTADTQYF. DNA for the CDR3: TGTGCCACCAGGTTCGGCGGGACCGCGGATACGCAGTATTTT. The gene calls are TRBV15 and TRBJ2-3; D may be TRBD2 (6 bases). The V end was cut by 6 bases, the J end by 6 bases, with 16 bases between. CDR3 length: 14 amino acids. Germline V gene sequence: CDR1 LNHNV, CDR2 YYDKDF (reference sequence).

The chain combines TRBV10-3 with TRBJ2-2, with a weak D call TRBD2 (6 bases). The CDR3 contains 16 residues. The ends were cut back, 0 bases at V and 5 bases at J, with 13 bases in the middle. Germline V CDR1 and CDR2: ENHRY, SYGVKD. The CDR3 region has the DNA TGTGCCATCAGTGAGTCGGGAGGAGGGGAAACCGGGGAGCTGTTTTTT. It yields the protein CAISESGGGETGELFF.

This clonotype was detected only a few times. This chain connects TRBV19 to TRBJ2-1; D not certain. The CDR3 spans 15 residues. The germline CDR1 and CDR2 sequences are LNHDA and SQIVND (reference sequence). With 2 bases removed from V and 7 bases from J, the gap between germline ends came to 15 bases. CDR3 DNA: TGTGCCAGTAGTATACGGACCAAGAACATGAATGAGCAGTTCTTC. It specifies CASSIRTKNMNEQFF.

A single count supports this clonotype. The CDR3 nucleotides read TGCAGGGCCAGGGGCGACAGTGGCTACACCTTC. Its translation: CRARGDSGYTF. The chain couples TRBV20-1 to TRBJ1-2, with a tentative D call TRBD1 (6 bases). Germline CDR1 is DFQATT and CDR2 is SNEGSKA (reference sequence). This CDR3 has 11 residues.

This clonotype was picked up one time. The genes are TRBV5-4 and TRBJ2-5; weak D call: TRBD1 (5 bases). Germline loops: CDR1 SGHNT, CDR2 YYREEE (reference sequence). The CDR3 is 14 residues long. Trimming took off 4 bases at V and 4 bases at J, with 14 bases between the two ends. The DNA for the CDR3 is TGTGCCAGCAGCCGCCGCGGTAGGGGAGAGACCCAGTACTTC. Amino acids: CASSRRGRGETQYF. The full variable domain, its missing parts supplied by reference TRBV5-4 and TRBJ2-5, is ETGVTQSPTHLIKTRGQQVTLRCSSQSGHNTVSWYQQALGQGPQFIFQYYREEENGRGNFPPRFSGLQFPNYSSELNVNALELDDSALYLCASSRRGRGETQYFGPGTRLLVL.

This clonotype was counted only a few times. CDR3 region: CASGQHGRGAGELFF. The CDR3 nucleotides read TGTGCCAGCGGACAGCACGGGAGGGGGGCCGGGGAGCTGTTTTTT. The chain couples TRBV6-6 to TRBJ2-2; 8 bases align to TRBD2. Germline lookup yields CDR1 MNHNY and CDR2 SVGAGI (reference sequence). V trimming: 8 bases; J trimming: 6 bases; junction bases outside the gene matches: 11. The length of the CDR3 is 15 residues.

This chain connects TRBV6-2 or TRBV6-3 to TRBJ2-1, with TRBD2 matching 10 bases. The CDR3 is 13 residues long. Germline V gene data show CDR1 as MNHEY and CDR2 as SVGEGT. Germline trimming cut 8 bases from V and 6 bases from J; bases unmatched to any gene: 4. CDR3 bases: TGTGCCAGCCGGACTAGCGGTTCCAATGAGCAGTTCTTC. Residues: CASRTSGSNEQFF.

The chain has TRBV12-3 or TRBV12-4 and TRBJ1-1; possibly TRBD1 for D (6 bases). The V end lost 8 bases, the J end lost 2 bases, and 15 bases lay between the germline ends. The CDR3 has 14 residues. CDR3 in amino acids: CASQIRDINTEAFF. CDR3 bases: TGTGCCAGCCAAATTCGGGACATTAACACTGAAGCTTTCTTT.

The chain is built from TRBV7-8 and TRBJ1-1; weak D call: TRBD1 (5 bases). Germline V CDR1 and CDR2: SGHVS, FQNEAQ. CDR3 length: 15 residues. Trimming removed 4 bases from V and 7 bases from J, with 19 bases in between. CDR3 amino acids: CASSSAWGIEGEAFF. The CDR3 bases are TGTGCCAGCAGCTCCGCTTGGGGCATAGAGGGTGAAGCTTTCTTT.